This TCR beta chain stems from a study of OX40 agonist ivuxolimab in advanced cancers. The CDR3 runs to 15 residues. The V gene end was trimmed by 3 bases and the J gene end by 4 bases; junction bases not matched to a gene: 7. Germline V gives CDR1 KGHSH, CDR2 LQKENI. Here immunoSEQ multiplex PCR was the method, and the copy in TCRdb shows in-frame clones only, minus some. The sample includes about 72,000 clones, 80% to 90% of them seen just once. The V call is TRBV18, the J call TRBJ1-2, with 8 bases matching TRBD1. The clonotype comes from an adult with an advanced solid tumor such as melanoma, head and neck, liver or kidney cancer. The sample was CD4+ or CD8+ T cells sorted from blood, taken in a trial of the OX40 agonist ivuxolimab. This chain's CDR3 is CASSPTTGAIYGYTF. The CDR3 nucleotides are TGTGCCAGCTCACCTACGACAGGGGCGATCTATGGCTACACCTTC.